This TCR beta chain was recorded in a study of monozygotic twins with inflammatory bowel disease. TCRdb derives one entry per CDR3 protein from the 5' RACE reads, leaving out DNA. The table gives some 440,000 distinct CDR3 sequences; the top ten clones make up roughly 2.2% of it. The germline V gene has CDR1 LGHNA and CDR2 YNFKEQ. This CDR3 is built from 16 residues. V usage is TRBV4-2 and J usage is TRBJ2-1; lacking DNA, the TRBD2 call made by TCRdb goes unchecked. The receptor was isolated from a human donor with ulcerative colitis or Crohn's disease, or a healthy co-twin of an affected twin (not recorded which). The sequenced sample consisted of blood. The CDR3 protein is CASSQEGGEAYNEQFF.